This entry lists 29 T cell receptor beta chains sequenced from one sample in a study of cytomegalovirus exposure and HLA in healthy donors. The primer mix had 60 Vbeta and 13 Jbeta primers. The method was immunoSEQ multiplex PCR; TCRdb's version includes in-frame clones alone and lacks a portion of them. The data show some 120,000 clones, with 80% seen just once and 1% held by the top ten. The sequenced sample was PBMCs. These receptor sequences come from a man in his forties in good health and CMV-seronegative.

DNA of the CDR3: TGTGCCAGCAGCCCGCGGCCGGAGGGACCGGGACAGGGTAACTATGGCTACACCTTC. It is translated as CASSPRPEGPGQGNYGYTF. The chain employs TRBV7-8 and TRBJ1-2; 9 bases are a match to TRBD1. Trimming took 5 bases from V and 1 from J; bases not matched to a gene: 17. Germline CDR1 is SGHVS and CDR2 is FQNEAQ. This CDR3 has 19 amino acids.

V usage is TRBV14 and J usage is TRBJ2-7, with 9 bases matching TRBD1. The V gene end was trimmed by 5 bases and the J gene end by 2 bases; junction bases not matched to a gene: 7. CDR3 length: 15 residues. CDR1 and CDR2 (germline): SGHDN, FVKESK. This chain's CDR3 is CASSSPGTGTYEQYF. For the CDR3, the DNA is TGTGCCAGCAGCTCCCCCGGGACAGGGACCTACGAGCAGTACTTC.

This chain uses TRBV5-1 with TRBJ1-3; the D gene is possibly TRBD1 (5 bases). The CDR3 is made up of 14 amino acids. Germline V gene lookup returns CDR1 SGHRS and CDR2 YFSETQ. V gave up 2 bases and J gave up 8 bases, with 14 bases separating them. DNA of the CDR3: TGCGCCAGCAGCTTCTCGGGTTTAGGGGACACCATATATTTT. Amino acid sequence: CASSFSGLGDTIYF. Using reference TRBV5-1 and TRBJ1-3 for the parts outside the CDR3, the full variable domain is KAGVTQTPRYLIKTRGQQVTLSCSPISGHRSVSWYQQTPGQGLQFLFEYFSETQRNKGNFPGRFSGRQFSNSRSEMNVSTLELGDSALYLCASSFSGLGDTIYFGEGSWLTVV.

The rearrangement uses TRBV21-1 and TRBJ2-3; no DNA check was done on the table's D call, TRBD1. TRBV21-1 is a documented pseudogene. The CDR3 is 14 residues long. This CDR3 is CASRVTGNQHTQYF. The CDR3 DNA reads TGTGCCAGCCGCGTGACAGGCAACCAGCATACGCAGTATTTT.

The genes are TRBV30 and TRBJ1-6; 9 bases align to TRBD1. Germline assignment: CDR1 GTSNPN and CDR2 SVGIG (reference sequence). This CDR3 is 13 amino acids long. The V gene end was trimmed by 6 bases and the J gene end by 11 bases; junction bases not matched to a gene: 8. This CDR3 reads CACLTGGRTPLHF. CDR3 nucleotide sequence: TGTGCCTGCCTGACAGGGGGTAGGACACCCCTCCACTTT.

The chain recombines TRBV27 with TRBJ2-3; possible D gene TRBD2, 5 bases. This CDR3 is built from 12 residues. Germline V CDR1 and CDR2: MNHEY, SMNVEV (reference sequence). Trimming left V 4 bases short and J 7 bases short, with 9 bases between. The CDR3 nucleotides read TGTGCCAGCAGTTATGGAGGAAATACGCAGTATTTT. This encodes CASSYGGNTQYF.

A note on this clone: This sample also contains other DNA sequences that code for the same CDR3. This chain joins TRBV2 and TRBJ2-7; D call uncertain. V gave up 4 bases and J gave up 4 bases, with 5 bases separating them. The CDR3 spans 11 residues. CDR1 is SNHLY, CDR2 FYNNEI, per germline. The chain's CDR3 is CASSALYEQYF. The CDR3 region has the DNA TGTGCCAGCAGTGCTCTTTACGAGCAGTACTTC.

V gene TRBV6-5 combines with J gene TRBJ2-7; TRBD2 agrees at 10 bases. The CDR3 runs 15 residues. V gave up 7 bases and J gave up 13 bases; unmatched junction bases: 19. Germline assignment: CDR1 MNHEY and CDR2 SVGAGI. The CDR3 sequence is CASTSRASGGLRVYF. The CDR3 DNA reads TGTGCCAGCACCTCCAGGGCTAGCGGGGGCCTTAGAGTTTACTTC.

This chain connects TRBV5-4 to TRBJ1-6; D is unclear. CDR1 SGHNT and CDR2 YYREEE come from the germline V gene (reference sequence). This CDR3 is built from 14 residues. Between the trimmed V and J ends, which lost 4 bases and 9 bases, there was a span of 14 bases. The CDR3 DNA reads as TGTGCCAGCAGCGAAGCAACTAGCATTTCACCCCTCCACTTT. This translates into CASSEATSISPLHF.

The chain recombines TRBV27 with TRBJ2-1; 7 bases map to TRBD1. Germline lookup yields CDR1 MNHEY and CDR2 SMNVEV (reference sequence). Unmatched junction bases numbered 8, after V lost 5 bases and J lost 4 bases. The CDR3 has 15 amino acids. Here the CDR3 DNA reads TGTGCCAGCAGTCTAGACAGGGATCGGTACAATGAGCAGTTCTTC. Its protein is CASSLDRDRYNEQFF.

The rearrangement joins TRBV11-2 to TRBJ2-7, with TRBD2 matching over 7 bases. The V segment lost 5 bases and the J segment 3 bases; nucleotides outside the gene matches: 10. Germline CDR1 reads SGHAT; CDR2 reads FQNNGV. CDR3 size: 15 residues. CDR3 sequence (DNA): TGTGCCAGCAGCCACTGGGCGGCGGGGGACTACGAGCAGTACTTC. Amino acids: CASSHWAAGDYEQYF.

The CDR3 is CASSLMGVENTEAFF. DNA of the CDR3: TGTGCCAGCAGCTTGATGGGAGTCGAGAACACTGAAGCTTTCTTT. This chain joins TRBV7-9 and TRBJ1-1; no definite D call. Germline loops: CDR1 SEHNR, CDR2 FQNEAQ (reference sequence). The CDR3 totals 15 residues. With 3 bases removed from V and 1 base from J, the gap between germline ends came to 12 bases.

The chain employs TRBV5-4 and TRBJ2-5; perhaps TRBD2 as D (7 bases). The CDR3 is 15 residues long. Trimming took off 4 bases at V and 5 bases at J, with 18 bases between the two ends. In germline, CDR1 is SGHNT, CDR2 YYREEE (reference sequence). CDR3 sequence (DNA): TGTGCCAGCAGCCGTCTAGCGGTAGGGGGGGAGACCCAGTACTTC. This codes for CASSRLAVGGETQYF. The entire variable domain, with the rest obtained from reference TRBV5-4 and TRBJ2-5, is as follows: ETGVTQSPTHLIKTRGQQVTLRCSSQSGHNTVSWYQQALGQGPQFIFQYYREEENGRGNFPPRFSGLQFPNYSSELNVNALELDDSALYLCASSRLAVGGETQYFGPGTRLLVL.

The chain has TRBV7-2 and TRBJ1-1, with 7 nucleotides matching TRBD1. Germline V gene sequence: CDR1 SGHTA, CDR2 FQGNSA. The V gene end was trimmed by 5 bases and the J gene end by 8 bases; junction bases not matched to a gene: 5. The CDR3 has 12 amino acids. DNA for the CDR3: TGTGCCAGCAGCCAGGGGGGTCCCGAAGCTTTCTTT. As protein: CASSQGGPEAFF.

Only one count was recorded for this clone. For the CDR3, the DNA is TGCGCCAGCAGTGAGTCCTGGGACAGGAAAGCTTTCTTT. It is translated as CASSESWDRKAFF. This sequence joins TRBV10-1 and TRBJ1-1, with TRBD1 matching 8 bases. The V segment lost 0 bases and the J segment 9 bases; nucleotides outside the gene matches: 3. The CDR3 is 13 residues long. Germline CDR1 reads WNHNN; CDR2 reads SYGVQD (reference sequence).

J is TRBJ2-1 and V is TRBV7-2; D gene uncertain. With 0 bases removed from V and 2 bases from J, the gap between germline ends came to 8 bases. Looked up from germline, CDR1 is SGHTA and CDR2 is FQGNSA. This CDR3 contains 15 residues. In DNA, the CDR3 is TGTGCCAGCAGCTTAGCATACACCCCCTACAATGAGCAGTTCTTC. Translation: CASSLAYTPYNEQFF.

The V call is TRBV7-9, the J call TRBJ2-3, with D possibly TRBD1 on 6 matching bases. The CDR3 has 14 amino acids. Germline V gene data show CDR1 as SEHNR and CDR2 as FQNEAQ (reference sequence). The V and J ends lost 4 bases and 0 bases respectively, with 8 bases between them. This CDR3 is CASSSGVSTDTQYF. CDR3 sequence (DNA): TGTGCCAGCAGCTCAGGGGTCAGCACAGATACGCAGTATTTT. Complete variable domain (other parts from reference TRBV7-9 and TRBJ2-3): DTGVSQNPRHKITKRGQNVTFRCDPISEHNRLYWYRQTLGQGPEFLTYFQNEAQLEKSRLLSDRFSAERPKGSFSTLEIQRTEQGDSAMYLCASSSGVSTDTQYFGPGTRLTVL.

The V gene is TRBV9, the J gene TRBJ2-5; TRBD1 aligns across 8 bases. This CDR3 has 16 amino acids. In germline, CDR1 is SGDLS, CDR2 YYNGEE. V gave up 0 bases and J gave up 4 bases; unmatched junction bases: 8. The CDR3 region is CASSVGTGRTRETQYF. The DNA of the CDR3 is TGTGCCAGCAGCGTAGGGACAGGGCGGACCCGAGAGACCCAGTACTTC.

This clone was seen more than once but under ten times. The gene calls are TRBV6-5 and TRBJ2-3; TRBD1 aligns across 8 bases. Germline-derived CDR1 and CDR2 are MNHEY and SVGAGI. This CDR3 contains 14 residues. V shed 8 bases and J 3 bases; nucleotides not matched to a gene: 7. CDR3 in amino acids: CASQTGQGTDTQYF. The CDR3 DNA is TGTGCCAGCCAGACCGGACAGGGAACAGATACGCAGTATTTT.

This rearrangement joins TRBV28 to TRBJ1-2; 9 positions match TRBD1. The CDR3 is 14 amino acids. CDR1 and CDR2 from the germline V gene are MDHEN and SYDVKM. After removal of 6 bases from V and 7 bases from J, the junction contained 9 bases not matched to a gene. Written as DNA, the CDR3 is TGTGCCAGCAGCCCAAGGGACAGGGAAAGTGGCTACACCTTC. Translating gives CASSPRDRESGYTF.

This clone was seen more than once but under ten times. J is TRBJ2-5 and V is TRBV10-2, with TRBD1 as a possible D gene (6 bases). Trimming stripped 5 bases from V and 5 bases from J, with 15 bases between. Germline V lookup: CDR1 WSHSY, CDR2 SAAADI. The CDR3 is 14 residues long. The CDR3 DNA follows: TGCGCCAGCAGTCCACAGGGCGGTGGGGAGACCCAGTACTTC. Translating gives CASSPQGGGETQYF.

V usage is TRBV30 and J usage is TRBJ2-7; 9 bases map to TRBD2. The CDR3 is made up of 14 amino acids. Germline CDR1 GTSNPN, CDR2 SVGIG (reference sequence). V was clipped by 6 bases and J by 5 bases; unmatched bases: 11. This chain's CDR3 is CACPSSGTSDEQYF. CDR3 nucleotides: TGTGCCTGTCCCTCTAGCGGGACGAGTGACGAGCAGTACTTC. Complete variable domain (other parts from reference TRBV30 and TRBJ2-7): SQTIHQWPATLVQPVGSPLSLECTVEGTSNPNLYWYRQAAGRGLQLLFYSVGIGQISSEVPQNLSASRPQDRQFILSSKKLLLSDSGFYLCACPSSGTSDEQYFGPGTRLTVT.

The V gene is TRBV7-2, the J gene TRBJ2-7; TRBD1 is a possible D gene (6 bases). The V gene lost 1 base and the J gene lost 3 bases, with 22 bases spanning the gap. CDR3 length equals 18 residues. Germline values: CDR1 SGHTA, CDR2 FQGNSA. The CDR3 loop is CASSLVGGTGLENYEQYF. CDR3 in DNA: TGTGCCAGCAGCTTAGTAGGGGGAACGGGGTTGGAGAACTACGAGCAGTACTTC.

V usage is TRBV5-1 and J usage is TRBJ2-7, with TRBD2 as a possible D gene (7 bases). V lost 0 bases, J lost 3 bases, and 19 bases lay in between. Germline V gene sequence: CDR1 SGHRS, CDR2 YFSETQ. The CDR3 contains 17 residues. CDR3: CASSLVAGASILYEQYF. CDR3 DNA sequence: TGCGCCAGCAGCTTGGTTGCGGGGGCCTCCATACTCTACGAGCAGTACTTC.

This chain links TRBV19 with TRBJ1-2, with D hard to call. V lost 7 bases and J lost 0, with 6 bases in between. This CDR3 has 12 residues. Germline assignment: CDR1 LNHDA and CDR2 SQIVND (reference sequence). The CDR3 region is CASTPANYGYTF. The DNA of the CDR3 is TGTGCCAGTACGCCGGCTAACTATGGCTACACCTTC. The whole variable domain, remainder taken from reference TRBV19 and TRBJ1-2, is DGGITQSPKYLFRKEGQNVTLSCEQNLNHDAMYWYRQDPGQGLRLIYYSQIVNDFQKGDIAEGYSVSREKKESFPLTVTSAQKNPTAFYLCASTPANYGYTFGSGTRLTVV.

For the CDR3, the DNA is TGTGCCAGCAACCTCGAGTCAACTAATGAAAAACTGTTTTTT. As protein: CASNLESTNEKLFF. The V call is TRBV7-9, the J call TRBJ1-4; D not resolved. Trimming shortened V by 7 bases and J by 0 bases, and 9 bases separated the two germline ends. The germline V gene encodes CDR1 SEHNR and CDR2 FQNEAQ (reference sequence). The CDR3 totals 14 residues.

This clone appeared a single time. CDR3 in amino acids: CASGLSGGQFF. As DNA, the CDR3 is TGTGCTAGTGGTTTGTCGGGGGGTCAGTTCTTC. The V gene is TRBV12-5, the J gene TRBJ2-1; 7 bases align to TRBD2. The germline V gene encodes CDR1 LGHNT and CDR2 FRNRAP. The trim removed 2 bases at V and 13 bases at J, leaving 2 bases unmatched. This CDR3 has 11 amino acids. The variable domain in full, with the rest retrieved from reference TRBV12-5 and TRBJ2-1, is DARVTQTPRHKVTEMGQEVTMRCQPILGHNTVFWYRQTMMQGLELLAYFRNRAPLDDSGMPKDRFSAEMPDATLATLKIQPSEPRDSAVYFCASGLSGGQFFGPGTRLTVL.

This chain connects TRBV19 to TRBJ2-7, with D maybe TRBD2 (6 bases). CDR1 LNHDA and CDR2 SQIVND come from the germline V gene (reference sequence). CDR3 length: 12 residues. V dropped 8 bases and J dropped 6 bases, with 14 bases sitting between them. CDR3: CASSGTWGEQYF. The DNA for the CDR3 is TGTGCCAGTTCCGGGACTTGGGGCGAGCAGTACTTC.

The V call is TRBV6-1, the J call TRBJ1-6; D remains ambiguous. CDR3 length: 17 amino acids. V was trimmed by 2 bases and J by 0 bases, leaving 11 bases between them. The V gene's germline CDR1 is MNHNS and CDR2 SASEGT. The CDR3 reads CASSERMGSSYNSPLHF. As DNA, the CDR3 is TGTGCCAGCAGTGAAAGGATGGGGAGCTCCTATAATTCACCCCTCCACTTT.